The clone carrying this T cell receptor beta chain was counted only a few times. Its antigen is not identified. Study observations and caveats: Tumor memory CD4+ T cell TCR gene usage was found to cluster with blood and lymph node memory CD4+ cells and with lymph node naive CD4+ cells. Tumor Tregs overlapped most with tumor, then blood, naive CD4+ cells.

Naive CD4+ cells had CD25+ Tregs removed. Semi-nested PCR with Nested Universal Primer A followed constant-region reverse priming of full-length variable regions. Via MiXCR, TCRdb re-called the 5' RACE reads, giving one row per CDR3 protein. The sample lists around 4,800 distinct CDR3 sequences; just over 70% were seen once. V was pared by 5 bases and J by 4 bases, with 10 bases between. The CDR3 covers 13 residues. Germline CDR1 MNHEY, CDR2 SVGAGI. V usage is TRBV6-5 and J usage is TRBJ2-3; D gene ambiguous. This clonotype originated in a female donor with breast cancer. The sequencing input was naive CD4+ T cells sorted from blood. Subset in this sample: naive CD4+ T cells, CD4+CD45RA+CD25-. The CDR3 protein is CASSDLSADTQYF. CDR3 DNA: TGTGCCAGCAGTGACCTGTCGGCAGATACGCAGTATTTT.